What follows are 23 T cell receptor beta chains derived from one specimen sequenced in a study of blood T cells in healthy people across ages. It was with a sample-barcoded 5' primer and a J-beta primer mix that a second PCR of about 6 to 12 cycles was run. TCRdb processed the 5' RACE reads anew with MiXCR; each CDR3 protein has one entry. The sample holds about 1 million distinct CDR3 sequences; less than 25% are singletons and the top ten take 0.75%. The same sample was also studied in work on T cells of mothers and their children.

The material sequenced was blood. These receptors were collected from a girl aged 2 to 9 in good health.

This clonotype showed up just a few times. This chain uses TRBV7-2 with TRBJ2-6, with D uncertain. V shed 1 base and J shed 4 bases, with 8 bases lying between them. Germline loops: CDR1 SGHTA, CDR2 FQGNSA. This CDR3 is 15 amino acids long. The CDR3 loop reads CASSLGVRGANVLTF. The CDR3 nucleotides read TGTGCCAGCAGCTTAGGAGTTCGGGGGGCCAACGTCCTGACTTTC.

Turning to this clonotype: At one end, the junction sequence differs from germline, possibly due to a read error. The genes are TRBV11-2 and TRBJ2-3; TRBD1 matches at 8 bases. The CDR3 consists of 17 residues. Germline-derived CDR1 and CDR2 are SGHAT and FQNNGV. Here the CDR3 reads CASSLEFGLVGTGTQYF. Written as DNA, the CDR3 is TGTGCCAGCAGCTTAGAATTCGGGCTAGTGGGGACAGGTACGCAGTATTTT. The variable domain in full, with the rest retrieved from reference TRBV11-2 and TRBJ2-3, is EAGVAQSPRYKIIEKRQSVAFWCNPISGHATLYWYQQILGQGPKLLIQFQNNGVVDDSQLPKDRFSAERLKGVDSTLKIQPAKLEDSAVYLCASSLEFGLVGTGTQYFGPGTRLTVL.

The rearrangement joins TRBV4-2 to TRBJ2-3, with 11 bases aligning to TRBD2. CDR3 length: 17 residues. From germline, CDR1 is LGHNA and CDR2 YNFKEQ. V gave up 4 bases and J gave up 5 bases; unmatched junction bases: 11. CDR3 protein: CASSPYDSGGAGDTQYF. CDR3 in DNA: TGTGCCAGCAGCCCGTACGATAGCGGGGGGGCAGGAGATACGCAGTATTTT.

This clonotype was seen a handful of times. This chain uses TRBV2 with TRBJ2-3; D remains ambiguous. V was clipped by 4 bases and J by 13 bases, with 18 bases between them. The CDR3 has 13 amino acids. CDR1 is SNHLY, CDR2 FYNNEI, per germline. In DNA, the CDR3 is TGTGCCAGCAGTGCCCCCTGGGTGATACGCAAGTATTTT. Its protein is CASSAPWVIRKYF.

This clonotype was found once. This sequence joins TRBV6-1 and TRBJ2-3; the match to TRBD2 covers 7 bases. CDR3 length: 18 residues. Germline CDR1 is MNHNS and CDR2 is SASEGT. With 2 bases clipped from V and 3 bases from J, the junction kept 14 bases outside the gene matches. Written as DNA, the CDR3 is TGTGCCAGCAGTGAAAACTTTTATCGCGGGGGTGGTACAGATACGCAGTATTTT. Translating it yields CASSENFYRGGGTDTQYF.

The rearrangement joins TRBV5-5 to TRBJ2-1, with TRBD2 as a possible D gene (5 bases). The CDR3 has 15 residues. Trimming pared 4 bases from V and 8 bases from J, leaving 19 bases between. The germline V gene has CDR1 SGHKS and CDR2 YYEKEE (reference sequence). In DNA form, the CDR3 reads TGTGCCAGCAGCATGACTATCAACGACGTGTATGAGCAGTTCTTC. Its protein is CASSMTINDVYEQFF.

The V call is TRBV20-1, the J call TRBJ1-2, with D tentatively TRBD1 (5 bases). CDR1 and CDR2 from the germline V gene are DFQATT and SNEGSKA (reference sequence). The ends were cut back, 4 bases at V and 0 bases at J, with 15 bases in the middle. This CDR3 is built from 15 residues. CDR3: CSATQKTAPNYGYTF. CDR3 in DNA: TGCAGTGCTACCCAAAAGACAGCTCCTAACTATGGCTACACCTTC.

The rearrangement joins TRBV7-8 to TRBJ2-7, with D perhaps TRBD1 or TRBD2 (6 bases each). Germline values: CDR1 SGHVS, CDR2 FQNEAQ. V lost 2 bases and J lost 4, with 21 bases in between. The CDR3 is 17 amino acids. CDR3 nucleotide sequence: TGTGCCAGCAGCTTAAGGGGGGTAGGGGCCCTGTATTACGAGCAGTACTTC. Translation: CASSLRGVGALYYEQYF. Filled out from reference TRBV7-8 and TRBJ2-7, the complete variable domain reads GAGVSQSPRYKVAKRGQDVALRCDPISGHVSLFWYQQALGQGPEFLTYFQNEAQLDKSGLPSDRFFAERPEGSVSTLKIQRTQQEDSAVYLCASSLRGVGALYYEQYFGPGTRLTVT.

The sample holds a few counts of this clonotype. The V call is TRBV10-3, the J call TRBJ1-5, with D maybe TRBD1 (5 bases). The V gene's germline CDR1 is ENHRY and CDR2 SYGVKD. The ends were cut back, 0 bases at V and 3 bases at J, with 9 bases in the middle. This CDR3 spans 15 amino acids. The CDR3 spells CAISESGPLNQPQHF. The CDR3 DNA is TGTGCCATCAGTGAGTCGGGGCCCCTCAATCAGCCCCAGCATTTT.

The chain has TRBV7-6 and TRBJ2-5; the D gene is possibly TRBD2 (6 bases). Trimming took 8 bases from V and 3 from J, leaving 16 bases between them. This CDR3 is 14 amino acids long. Germline V lookup: CDR1 SGHVS, CDR2 FNYEAQ. CDR3: CASSREFGKETQYF. Here the CDR3 DNA reads TGTGCCAGCTCTCGGGAGTTCGGGAAAGAGACCCAGTACTTC. Variable domain in full (rest from reference TRBV7-6 and TRBJ2-5): GAGVSQSPRYKVTKRGQDVALRCDPISGHVSLYWYRQALGQGPEFLTYFNYEAQQDKSGLPNDRFSAERPEGSISTLTIQRTEQRDSAMYRCASSREFGKETQYFGPGTRLLVL.

The chain has TRBV29-1 and TRBJ1-3, with D uncertain. CDR3 length: 13 residues. Germline CDR1 is SQVTM and CDR2 is ANQGSEA. V was shortened by 4 bases and J by 10 bases, with 17 bases between the two germline ends. In DNA form, the CDR3 reads TGCAGCGTTGTTCGGCTCGATTTACAGACCATATATTTT. This gives the protein CSVVRLDLQTIYF. Drawing the rest from reference TRBV29-1 and TRBJ1-3, the complete variable domain is SAVISQKPSRDICQRGTSLTIQCQVDSQVTMMFWYRQQPGQSLTLIATANQGSEATYESGFVIDKFPISRPNLTFSTLTVSNMSPEDSSIYLCSVVRLDLQTIYFGEGSWLTVV.

This clonotype was seen just once. V and J are TRBV2 and TRBJ2-3, with no clear D. The V end was cut by 2 bases, the J end by 11 bases, with 8 bases between. Germline CDR1 SNHLY, CDR2 FYNNEI. The CDR3 contains 11 residues. CDR3 residues: CASSEPVEQYF. CDR3 coding DNA: TGTGCCAGCAGTGAACCAGTTGAGCAGTATTTT.

The rearrangement joins TRBV11-2 to TRBJ1-1; no reliable D call. Germline V gene sequence: CDR1 SGHAT, CDR2 FQNNGV. CDR3 size: 17 residues. V was pared by 6 bases and J by 5 bases, with 25 bases between. The DNA of the CDR3 is TGTGCCAGCAGAAGGACCGGAATTAAGGCTATCCCGACTGAAGCTTTCTTT. Protein: CASRRTGIKAIPTEAFF.

This clonotype turned up a few times. The genes are TRBV20-1 and TRBJ2-3; 9 nucleotides line up with TRBD2. Germline CDR1 DFQATT, CDR2 SNEGSKA (reference sequence). This CDR3 is built from 20 residues. The V segment lost 0 bases and the J segment 4 bases; nucleotides outside the gene matches: 20. CDR3 in DNA: TGCAGTGCTAGAGATGGAGCGGGGGGCCCCGTGGTTCCAGTCGCAGATACGCAGTATTTT. It translates to CSARDGAGGPVVPVADTQYF.

V is TRBV4-3 and J is TRBJ2-1; 9 nucleotides match TRBD1. Matching the DNA end better, TRBJ2-5 makes the J call doubtful. Germline CDR1 is LGHNA and CDR2 is YSLEER. The CDR3 spans 13 residues. CDR3 in DNA: TGCGCCAGCAGCGGGGACAGGGTTGAGACCCAGTACTTC. This gives the protein CASSGDRVETQYF.

In its sample, this clonotype was seen a few times. The chain has TRBV24-1 and TRBJ2-3; TRBD2 agrees at 8 bases. This CDR3 contains 13 residues. V dropped 7 bases and J dropped 10; count of bases not matched to a gene: 9. Germline CDR1 KGHDR, CDR2 SFDVKD. The CDR3 loop reads CATRLTGTRAQYF. The CDR3 coding sequence is TGTGCCACCAGACTAACCGGGACTAGGGCGCAGTATTTT.

This clonotype was detected a few times. The chain joins TRBV11-2 to TRBJ2-2; no clear D gene. This CDR3 region has 15 residues. Per germline, CDR1 SGHAT and CDR2 FQNNGV. The ends were cut back, 3 bases at V and 0 bases at J, with 8 bases in the middle. The CDR3 sequence: CASSLLWSNTGELFF. The DNA of the CDR3 is TGTGCCAGCAGCTTGTTATGGTCGAACACCGGGGAGCTGTTTTTT.

As concerns this clonotype: A much larger clone is a single base away; this may be a read error. This chain connects TRBV12-3 or TRBV12-4 to TRBJ2-2; D ambiguous. The CDR3 loop spans 12 amino acids. V was cut by 9 bases and J by 0 bases, with 5 bases left in between. This chain's CDR3 is CASTANTGELFF. The DNA for the CDR3 is TGTGCCAGTACAGCGAACACCGGGGAGCTGTTTTTT.

V is TRBV6-5 and J is TRBJ1-1; 8 bases agree with TRBD1. The CDR3 is made up of 14 amino acids. The germline V gene has CDR1 MNHEY and CDR2 SVGAGI. The junction had 6 bases not matched to a gene; V was cut back by 3 bases and J by 6 bases. CDR3 sequence (DNA): TGTGCCAGCAGTTATCAGGGGGCGGGCTCTGAAGCTTTCTTT. It is translated as CASSYQGAGSEAFF.

This clonotype turned up a few times. This chain uses TRBV19 with TRBJ2-7; weak D call: TRBD2 (5 bases). The germline V and J ends were trimmed by 3 bases and 7 bases, with 13 bases remaining between them. From germline, CDR1 is LNHDA and CDR2 SQIVND (reference sequence). CDR3 length equals 13 residues. Written as DNA, the CDR3 is TGTGCCAGTAGTATGGACGGCACGGGGGAGCAGTACTTC. Protein sequence: CASSMDGTGEQYF.

The J gene is TRBJ1-2, the V gene TRBV18; 10 bases are shared with TRBD1. V lost 3 bases and J lost 7; bases outside the gene matches: 8. From germline, CDR1 is KGHSH and CDR2 LQKENI. The CDR3 consists of 15 residues. The CDR3 nucleotides read TGTGCCAGCTCACCCTTAACCTGGGACAGGGGTGGCTACACCTTC. Encoded protein: CASSPLTWDRGGYTF.

This chain links TRBV15 with TRBJ2-5; D remains ambiguous. Germline loops: CDR1 LNHNV, CDR2 YYDKDF (reference sequence). V dropped 1 base and J dropped 5 bases, with 5 bases sitting between them. CDR3 size: 12 residues. The CDR3 region has the DNA TGTGCCACCAGCAGAGTCCAGGAGACCCAGTACTTC. Its protein is CATSRVQETQYF. Complete variable domain (other parts from reference TRBV15 and TRBJ2-5): DAMVIQNPRYQVTQFGKPVTLSCSQTLNHNVMYWYQQKSSQAPKLLFHYYDKDFNNEADTPDNFQSRRPNTSFCFLDIRSPGLGDTAMYLCATSRVQETQYFGPGTRLLVL.

Only a few counts were recorded for this clonotype. V gene TRBV7-9 combines with J gene TRBJ2-1; the D is unclear. V was shortened by 0 bases and J by 10 bases, with 7 bases between the two germline ends. Germline V gives CDR1 SEHNR, CDR2 FQNEAQ (reference sequence). There are 12 residues in the CDR3. CDR3 DNA: TGTGCCAGCAGCTTAGCTCCGGAAGAGCAGTTCTTC. It specifies CASSLAPEEQFF.